This TCR beta chain was retrieved from a study of vaccination and CD4 T cells after COVID-19. Findings and caveats of the study: The analysis of convalescent patients involved relatively few individuals and lacked early post-infection timepoints. Vaccine-specific clones in convalescent patients were spike mono-reactive in 304 of 307 cases.

This clonotype was counted a few times. Antigen unknown. Described treatment: approximately nine-day PBMC culture with coronavirus spike peptide pools or control peptides (ViraFEST assay). With the Oncomine TCR Beta short-read assay, DNA from cultured CD4+ T cells was sequenced. Genomic DNA was drawn out of CD4+ T cells grown in culture. MiXCR, applied by TCRdb to the PCR reads, yields one record per CDR3 protein. The table includes about 15,000 distinct CDR3 sequences, roughly 53% detected once. This sample comprised CD4+ T cells from blood, cultured in vitro, obtained before SARS-CoV-2 vaccination. The receptor was derived from a human donor who had recovered from COVID-19.

In DNA, the CDR3 is TGTGCCAGCTCCCTCAGGGGTGAAAGTGAGACCCAGTACTTC. It codes for CASSLRGESETQYF. The chain carries TRBV18 and TRBJ2-5, with a weak D call TRBD1 (6 bases). Germline V gene sequence: CDR1 KGHSH, CDR2 LQKENI. This CDR3 has 14 amino acids. V was trimmed by 6 bases and J by 5 bases, leaving 16 bases between them. The complete variable domain, with remaining parts taken from reference TRBV18 and TRBJ2-5, reads NAGVMQNPRHLVRRRGQEARLRCSPMKGHSHVYWYRQLPEEGLKFMVYLQKENIIDESGMPKERFSAEFPKEGPSILRIQQVVRGDSAAYFCASSLRGESETQYFGPGTRLLVL.